This paragraph covers one T cell receptor (beta chain) sequence. Cohorts were based on clinical histories the participants reported. The germline V gene has CDR1 MNHEY and CDR2 SVGAGI. The V gene end was trimmed by 0 bases and the J gene end by 7 bases; junction bases not matched to a gene: 9. There are 16 residues in the CDR3. This sample was taken from a study of blood T cell repertoires in COVID-19. Study background: Acute-phase and convalescent COVID-19 samples originated in the United States, Italy and Spain.

In the authors' workflow: Amplifying reference gene primers gave estimates of nucleated cell counts. Sequencing was performed with immunoSEQ multiplex PCR; in TCRdb, only in-frame clones are kept and a portion is missing. Clonal size and the V and J genes are those of that table, whereas D and trimming came from the DNA. The sample includes under 300,000 clones, over 75% seen only once; the top ten take 15% to 19%. This receptor was taken from a man younger than 35 who had recovered from COVID-19. The chain recombines TRBV6-5 with TRBJ2-7; 10 nucleotides match TRBD1. The sequencing input was PBMCs or T cells enriched from blood (not recorded which). CDR3 sequence reads: CASSYSNGQGGEEQYF. In nucleotides, the CDR3 is TGTGCCAGCAGTTACTCGAACGGACAGGGGGGGGAAGAGCAGTACTTC.